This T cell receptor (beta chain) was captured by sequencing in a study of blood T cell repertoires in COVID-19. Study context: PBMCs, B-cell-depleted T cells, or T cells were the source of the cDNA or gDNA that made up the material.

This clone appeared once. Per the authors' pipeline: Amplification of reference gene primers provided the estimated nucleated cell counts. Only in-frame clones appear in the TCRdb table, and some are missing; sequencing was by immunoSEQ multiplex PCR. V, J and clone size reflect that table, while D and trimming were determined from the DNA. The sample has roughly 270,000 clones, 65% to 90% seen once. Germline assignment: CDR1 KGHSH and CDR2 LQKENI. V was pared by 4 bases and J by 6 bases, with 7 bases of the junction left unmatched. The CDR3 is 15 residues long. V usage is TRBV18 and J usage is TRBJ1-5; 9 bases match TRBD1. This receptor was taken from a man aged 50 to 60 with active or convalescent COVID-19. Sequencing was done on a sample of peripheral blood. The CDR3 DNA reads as TGTGCCAGCTCACAGGGTTGGGGACAGGGTCAGCCCCAGCATTTT. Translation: CASSQGWGQGQPQHF.